This TCR beta chain was sequenced for a study of blood T cell repertoires in COVID-19. The V and J ends lost 3 bases and 6 bases, in that order; junction bases with no gene match: 13. The V gene's germline CDR1 is LNHDA and CDR2 SQIVND (reference sequence). The CDR3 extends over 16 amino acids. Some clones are missing from TCRdb's copy, which holds only in-frame ones; the method was immunoSEQ multiplex PCR. The table includes 130,000 to 150,000 clones, about three quarters detected once. The sequence came from a man of 80 years or more with acute or convalescent COVID-19. The chain recombines TRBV19 with TRBJ1-1; 7 bases are a match to TRBD1. The sequencing input was peripheral blood. The CDR3: CASSMGGRQGVPEAFF. In nucleotides, the CDR3 is TGTGCCAGTAGTATGGGTGGGAGACAGGGAGTCCCTGAAGCTTTCTTT.